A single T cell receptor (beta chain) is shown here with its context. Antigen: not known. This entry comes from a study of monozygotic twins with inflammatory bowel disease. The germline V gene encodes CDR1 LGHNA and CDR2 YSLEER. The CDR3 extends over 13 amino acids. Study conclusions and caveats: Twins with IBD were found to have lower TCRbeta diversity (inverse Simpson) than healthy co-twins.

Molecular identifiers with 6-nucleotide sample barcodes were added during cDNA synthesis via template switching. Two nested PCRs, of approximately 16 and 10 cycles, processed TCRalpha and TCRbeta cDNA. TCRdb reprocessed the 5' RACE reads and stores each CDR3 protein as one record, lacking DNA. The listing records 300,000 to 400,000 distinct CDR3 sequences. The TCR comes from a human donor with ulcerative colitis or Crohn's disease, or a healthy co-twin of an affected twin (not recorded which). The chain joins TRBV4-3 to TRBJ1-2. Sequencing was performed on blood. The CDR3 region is CASSQDRRDGYTF.